This T cell receptor (beta chain) was documented in a study of T cells after yellow fever vaccination. TCRdb re-called the 5' RACE reads through MiXCR, storing one row per CDR3 protein. Among hundreds of thousands of distinct CDR3 sequences listed, around 5.2% were seen once. This CDR3 spans 15 amino acids. Germline-derived CDR1 and CDR2 are ENHRY and SYGVKD. The ends were cut back, 0 bases at V and 7 bases at J, with 15 bases in the middle. This TCR was recovered from a man aged 18 to 30 who received the YFV17D yellow fever vaccine. Sequences were derived from CD4+ T cells sorted from PBMCs, sampled on the day of the yellow fever booster vaccination. The chain uses TRBV10-3 and TRBJ1-1; D might be TRBD1 (5 bases). CDR3 nucleotides: TGTGCCATCAGTGAGTCCCGGCAGGGCCCTGATGAAGCTTTCTTT. Amino acid sequence: CAISESRQGPDEAFF.